The 9 T cell receptor beta chains reported below all come from one sample, sequenced in a study of blood T cell repertoires in COVID-19. Measured with immunoSEQ multiplex PCR; TCRdb has only the in-frame clones, and not every one. The sample holds some 96,000 clones, 80% seen once. Material for sequencing was peripheral blood. The receptors shown here come from a woman in her 70s with acute or convalescent COVID-19.

The chain has TRBV12-3 or TRBV12-4 and TRBJ1-2; 10 positions match TRBD1. The junction had 3 bases not matched to a gene; V was cut back by 5 bases and J by 6 bases. The CDR3 is 13 amino acids. CDR3 sequence reads: CASSGGTGDGYTF. The CDR3 DNA reads as TGTGCCAGCAGTGGGGGGACAGGGGATGGCTACACCTTC.

This chain uses TRBV9 with TRBJ2-3, with 7 positions matching TRBD1. With V trimmed by 4 bases and J by 6 bases, 14 bases remained unmatched. Germline V gives CDR1 SGDLS, CDR2 YYNGEE. The CDR3 extends over 16 amino acids. Here the CDR3 reads CASSLRRGTEGDTQYF. As DNA, the CDR3 is TGTGCCAGCAGCCTTAGAAGAGGGACAGAGGGTGATACGCAGTATTTT.

This sequence joins TRBV7-3 and TRBJ2-3, with D tentatively TRBD2 (6 bases). V lost 2 bases, J lost 4 bases, and 10 bases lay in between. Looked up from germline, CDR1 is SGHTA and CDR2 is FQGTGA. The CDR3 runs 14 residues. CDR3 residues: CASSLWGDADTQYF. DNA of the CDR3: TGTGCCAGCAGCTTATGGGGGGACGCAGATACGCAGTATTTT.

This clone was seen a few times. This chain joins TRBV6-5 and TRBJ1-2; TRBD1 might be the D (5 bases). With 2 bases removed from V and 8 bases from J, the gap between germline ends came to 9 bases. This CDR3 is built from 12 residues. Germline V gene sequence: CDR1 MNHEY, CDR2 SVGAGI. For the CDR3, the DNA is TGTGCCAGCAGTTACGGAGGGGAAGGCTACACCTTC. Residues: CASSYGGEGYTF.

The CDR3 DNA reads TGTGCCAGCAGTGAATGGCAGGCCTCTAACTATGGCTACACCTTC. Translation: CASSEWQASNYGYTF. V and J are TRBV2 and TRBJ1-2; D uncertain. The CDR3 sequence is 15 residues long. From germline, CDR1 is SNHLY and CDR2 FYNNEI. V was shortened by 2 bases and J by 0 bases, with 10 bases between the two germline ends.

This clone was found a few times. The chain recombines TRBV16 with TRBJ1-2; D is ambiguous. Trimming stripped 0 bases from V and 8 bases from J, with 13 bases between. The CDR3 extends over 14 amino acids. CDR1 and CDR2 from the germline V gene are KGHSY and FQNENV. CDR3 region: CASSQSTTPGGYTF. CDR3 sequence (DNA): TGTGCCAGCAGCCAATCGACTACACCGGGAGGCTACACCTTC.

The chain links TRBV11-2 to TRBJ2-1, with TRBD2 matching 7 bases. CDR1 is SGHAT and CDR2 is FQNNGV in the germline V gene. The CDR3 totals 15 residues. Unmatched junction bases numbered 9, after V lost 8 bases and J lost 2 bases. CDR3 loop: CASGLTSSTYNEQFF. Written as DNA, the CDR3 is TGTGCCAGCGGACTGACTAGCTCCACCTACAATGAGCAGTTCTTC.

The chain joins TRBV4-2 to TRBJ1-5, with D hard to call. V lost 0 bases to trimming and J lost 9 bases, with 12 bases between them. The germline CDR1 and CDR2 sequences are LGHNA and YNFKEQ. The CDR3 contains 14 residues. The CDR3 is CASSQERALSPQHF. The CDR3 bases are TGTGCCAGCAGCCAAGAGAGAGCCCTATCGCCCCAGCATTTT.

This clone was recorded once. The chain employs TRBV13 and TRBJ2-5; D is ambiguous. V lost 3 bases and J lost 5, with 4 bases in between. CDR1 is PRHDT, CDR2 FYEKMQ, per germline (reference sequence). The CDR3 totals 11 residues. For the CDR3, the DNA is TGTGCCAGCAGCTTTTCGGAGACCCAGTACTTC. As protein: CASSFSETQYF.